The present T cell receptor beta chain was sequenced within a study of regulatory T cells in long-lasting Graves disease. Germline values: CDR1 MNHEY, CDR2 SMNVEV (reference sequence). Between the trimmed V and J ends, which lost 6 bases and 1 base, there was a span of 14 bases. This CDR3 has 15 residues. Relying on iRepertoire HTBI primers and Arm-PCR of CDR3 regions, the team built TCR beta libraries. In TCRdb, the multiplex PCR reads were re-called with MiXCR into one record per CDR3 protein. The table records roughly 500,000 distinct CDR3 sequences, 12% of them present only once. This clonotype has a count of ten or more. Time point here: newly diagnosed GD, antithyroid drugs for less than 3 months. PBMC-derived RNA was used for the TCR library. The same sample was also used in a study of T cells in Graves' hyperthyroidism and ophthalmopathy. From that second work: Stable hyperthyroidism was separated from ophthalmopathy by a model based on 13 V-J features.

This clonotype originated in a woman younger than 45 with Graves disease. Sequencing used peripheral blood mononuclear cells (PBMCs), obtained at new diagnosis, from a patient treated with antithyroid drugs. The chain is built from TRBV27 and TRBJ2-3; D ambiguous. The CDR3 DNA reads TGTGCCAGCAGCCCTTACCAGACCCGCACAGATACGCAGTATTTT. It yields the protein CASSPYQTRTDTQYF.